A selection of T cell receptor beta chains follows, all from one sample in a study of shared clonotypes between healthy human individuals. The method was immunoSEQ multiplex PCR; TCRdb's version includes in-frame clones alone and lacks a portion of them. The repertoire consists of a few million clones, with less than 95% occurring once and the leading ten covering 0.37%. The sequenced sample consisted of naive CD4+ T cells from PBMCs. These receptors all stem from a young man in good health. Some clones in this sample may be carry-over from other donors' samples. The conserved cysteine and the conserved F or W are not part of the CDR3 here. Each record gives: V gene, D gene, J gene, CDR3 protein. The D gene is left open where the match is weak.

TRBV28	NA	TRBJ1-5	ASSLPRWGVVGQPQH
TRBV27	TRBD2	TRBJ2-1	ASSFRTSGPYNEQF
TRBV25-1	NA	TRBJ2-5	ASSYPSETQY
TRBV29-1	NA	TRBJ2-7	SVEQVGGSSYEQY
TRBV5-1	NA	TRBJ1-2	ASSTSDRIPNGYT
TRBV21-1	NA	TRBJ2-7	ASSKGEAGGTAHEQY
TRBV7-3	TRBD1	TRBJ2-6	ASSHPGQWVSGANVLT
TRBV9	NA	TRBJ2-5	ASSVEVLGTQY
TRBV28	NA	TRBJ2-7	ASSLQGSEQY
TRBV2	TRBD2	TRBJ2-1	ASSEAPREGGSSYNEQF
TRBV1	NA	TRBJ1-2	TSSQEARDGYT
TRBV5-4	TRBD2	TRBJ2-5	ASSPRGSGSETQY
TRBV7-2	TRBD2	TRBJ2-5	ASSLGVSGASGETQY
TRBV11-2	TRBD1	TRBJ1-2	ASSFTGQDDYGYT
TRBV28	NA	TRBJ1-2	ASRGPGPKIEDT
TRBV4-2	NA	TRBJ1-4	ASSRFGEKLF
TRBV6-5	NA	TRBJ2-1	ASSSRKPGQYNEQF
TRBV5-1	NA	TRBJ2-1	ASSLALGFDEQF
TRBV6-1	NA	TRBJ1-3	ASSARTTTDTIY
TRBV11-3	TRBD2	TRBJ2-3	ASSPPGGGREDTQY
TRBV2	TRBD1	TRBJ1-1	ASKQGANTEAF
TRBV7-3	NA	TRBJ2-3	ASSLTRAKADTQY
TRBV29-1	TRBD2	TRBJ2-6	SVRGTSGRAAGANVLT
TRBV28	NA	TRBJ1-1	ASLLRARALSEAF
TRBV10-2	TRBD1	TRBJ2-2	ASRDRVDTGELF
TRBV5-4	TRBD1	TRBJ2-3	ASSQLTGQRTDTQY
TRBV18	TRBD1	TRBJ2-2	ASSLGQGNGELF
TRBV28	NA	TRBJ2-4	ASSLMASTAKNIQY
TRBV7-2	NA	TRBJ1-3	ASSFLGRGNTIY
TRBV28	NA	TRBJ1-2	ASSLQTKVGYT
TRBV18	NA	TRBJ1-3	ASSLIIQEAGNTIY
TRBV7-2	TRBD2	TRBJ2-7	ASSSSYSGSFYEQY
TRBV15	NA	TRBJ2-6	ATSGVGATGANVLT
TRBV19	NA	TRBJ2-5	ASSVQGGETQY
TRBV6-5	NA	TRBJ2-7	ASSYLRGPYEQY
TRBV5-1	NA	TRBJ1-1	ASSRTTDTEAF
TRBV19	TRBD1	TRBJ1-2	ASTGTAILNYGYT
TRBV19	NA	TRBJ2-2	ASSMGRNTGELF
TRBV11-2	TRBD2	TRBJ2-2	ASSATSGTTGELF
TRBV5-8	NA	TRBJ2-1	ASSWEDYRPEQF
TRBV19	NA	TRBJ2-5	ASSQWASQETQY